These 13 T cell receptor beta chains were all obtained from the same sample, sequenced in a study of blood T cell repertoires in COVID-19. TCRdb keeps only in-frame clones here, not all; method: immunoSEQ multiplex PCR. The sample has about 130,000 clones, approximately 80% seen once. Sequenced: peripheral blood. Receptors were obtained from a man between 60 and 75 years old who had recovered from COVID-19.

V gene TRBV19 combines with J gene TRBJ1-2; TRBD1 is a possible D gene (5 bases). V lost 3 bases and J lost 0, with 23 bases in between. CDR1 and CDR2 from the germline V gene are LNHDA and SQIVND (reference sequence). This CDR3 has 19 amino acids. This CDR3 reads CASSMQGSTFGSSNYGYTF. CDR3 nucleotides: TGTGCCAGTAGTATGCAGGGATCGACATTTGGAAGTTCTAACTATGGCTACACCTTC.

The chain uses TRBV28 and TRBJ1-2; 7 nucleotides line up with TRBD1. The germline V gene encodes CDR1 MDHEN and CDR2 SYDVKM. The CDR3 is 18 residues long. Germline trimming cut 1 base from V and 0 bases from J; bases unmatched to any gene: 11. The CDR3 here is CASSLLQGRPVTNYGYTF. The CDR3 DNA reads TGTGCCAGCAGTTTATTACAGGGGCGACCTGTAACTAACTATGGCTACACCTTC.

Only a few counts were recorded for this clone. This chain uses TRBV6-6 with TRBJ2-5; D perhaps matches TRBD1 (7 bases). The CDR3 loop spans 14 amino acids. V was shortened by 3 bases and J by 3 bases, with 11 bases between the two germline ends. CDR1 MNHNY and CDR2 SVGAGI come from the germline V gene (reference sequence). In DNA form, the CDR3 reads TGTGCCAGCAGTTATGGAGGGACAGAAGAGACCCAGTACTTC. Amino acid sequence: CASSYGGTEETQYF.

This clone was seen only a few times. The chain carries TRBV14 and TRBJ2-1; 8 nucleotides match TRBD2. V trimming: 8 bases; J trimming: 7 bases; junction bases outside the gene matches: 10. CDR3 length equals 14 residues. CDR1 is SGHDN, CDR2 FVKESK, per germline. The CDR3 DNA is TGTGCCAGCGGGGGAGCGGGAGCACGGAATGAGCAGTTCTTC. Translating gives CASGGAGARNEQFF.

V usage is TRBV18 and J usage is TRBJ2-2, with D possibly matching TRBD2 (7 bases). With 0 bases removed from V and 6 bases from J, the gap between germline ends came to 11 bases. The germline gives CDR1 KGHSH, CDR2 LQKENI. CDR3 length: 15 amino acids. The CDR3 nucleotides read TGTGCCAGCTCACCACCGGGGGGGCTCCCCGGGGAGCTGTTTTTT. It translates to CASSPPGGLPGELFF.

The V and J genes are TRBV12-3 or TRBV12-4 and TRBJ1-2, with D perhaps TRBD1 (5 bases). This CDR3 is 12 amino acids long. The V end lost 5 bases, the J end lost 3 bases, and 7 bases lay between the germline ends. The CDR3 spells CASSQGHYGYTF. The CDR3 DNA reads as TGTGCCAGCAGTCAGGGCCACTATGGCTACACCTTC.

The rearrangement links TRBV30 to TRBJ2-2; maybe TRBD1 (6 bases). The CDR3 contains 13 residues. Germline values: CDR1 GTSNPN, CDR2 SVGIG (reference sequence). Trimming removed 5 bases from V and 5 bases from J, with 12 bases in between. CDR3 protein: CAWSKQGTGELFF. DNA for the CDR3: TGTGCCTGGTCGAAACAGGGAACCGGGGAGCTGTTTTTT.

The gene calls are TRBV20-1 and TRBJ2-5; 7 bases are a match to TRBD2. The V segment lost 3 bases and the J segment 4 bases; nucleotides outside the gene matches: 8. This CDR3 spans 14 amino acids. Germline V gene lookup returns CDR1 DFQATT and CDR2 SNEGSKA (reference sequence). This CDR3 is CSASFGPGGETQYF. For the CDR3, the DNA is TGCAGTGCTAGTTTCGGTCCGGGAGGAGAGACCCAGTACTTC.

The rearrangement links TRBV10-3 to TRBJ2-7, with 7 bases matching TRBD2. Germline values: CDR1 ENHRY, CDR2 SYGVKD. The V segment lost 3 bases and the J segment 2 bases; nucleotides outside the gene matches: 10. The CDR3 extends over 16 amino acids. Here the CDR3 reads CAISEAGRLPAYEQYF. DNA of the CDR3: TGTGCCATCAGTGAAGCGGGGAGGCTGCCCGCCTACGAGCAGTACTTC.

This chain uses TRBV24-1 with TRBJ2-1; 10 bases align to TRBD2. The germline CDR1 and CDR2 sequences are KGHDR and SFDVKD. V was pared by 3 bases and J by 7 bases, with 2 bases of the junction left unmatched. The CDR3 runs 14 residues. As DNA, the CDR3 is TGTGCCACCAGTGATCTTAGCGGGAGGAATGAGCAGTTCTTC. This translates into CATSDLSGRNEQFF.

This clone has at least ten counts. V is TRBV7-2 and J is TRBJ2-3, with D hard to call. This CDR3 spans 13 amino acids. CDR1 and CDR2 from the germline V gene are SGHTA and FQGNSA. With 4 bases removed from V and 6 bases from J, the gap between germline ends came to 11 bases. The CDR3 DNA is TGTGCCAGCAGCTCTACCCCTCCGGATACGCAGTATTTT. This translates into CASSSTPPDTQYF. The full variable domain, completed using reference TRBV7-2 and TRBJ2-3, is GAGVSQSPSNKVTEKGKDVELRCDPISGHTALYWYRQSLGQGLEFLIYFQGNSAPDKSGLPSDRFSAERTGGSVSTLTIQRTQQEDSAVYLCASSSTPPDTQYFGPGTRLTVL.

There are a few counts of this clone. V and J are TRBV15 and TRBJ2-5; 8 bases line up with TRBD2. J lost 5 bases, V lost 3 bases, and 2 bases had no gene match. CDR3 length: 13 amino acids. Germline CDR1 reads LNHNV; CDR2 reads YYDKDF (reference sequence). DNA of the CDR3: TGTGCCACCAGCAGTCTAGCGGGCGAGACCCAGTACTTC. Its protein product is CATSSLAGETQYF.

The chain combines TRBV7-2 with TRBJ2-3; TRBD2 aligns across 9 bases. V lost 5 bases, J lost 6 bases, and 9 bases stayed unmatched. The CDR3 runs 15 residues. Germline assignment: CDR1 SGHTA and CDR2 FQGNSA. The CDR3 nucleotides are TGTGCCAGCAGCCTTAGCGGGAGTCCCCGGGATACGCAGTATTTT. This encodes CASSLSGSPRDTQYF.